The 26 T cell receptor beta chains below were found in one sample sequenced in a study of cytotoxic CD8 clonotypes in ibrutinib-treated CLL. Using immunoSEQ multiplex PCR, the repertoire was profiled, and TCRdb retains in-frame clones only, with some absent. The sample holds tens of thousands of clones; about 64% are singletons and the top ten take around 5.8%. The source material was PBMCs, sampled after 12 months of ibrutinib treatment. The receptor set was obtained from a human donor with chronic lymphocytic leukemia.

V gene TRBV5-1 combines with J gene TRBJ2-3; TRBD2 matches 8 bases. The V and J ends lost 4 bases and 1 base, in that order; junction bases with no gene match: 8. The CDR3 runs to 16 residues. The V gene's germline CDR1 is SGHRS and CDR2 YFSETQ. This CDR3 reads CASSPQGAGGTDTQYF. In DNA, the CDR3 is TGCGCCAGCAGCCCCCAAGGAGCGGGGGGCACAGATACGCAGTATTTT.

The chain has TRBV27 and TRBJ2-1; D uncertain. With 4 bases removed from V and 7 bases from J, the gap between germline ends came to 20 bases. This CDR3 region has 16 residues. CDR1 is MNHEY and CDR2 is SMNVEV in the germline V gene (reference sequence). In nucleotides, the CDR3 is TGTGCCAGCAGTTCCTTTCGGACGGCTAGTGTGAATGAGCAGTTCTTC. Translation gives CASSSFRTASVNEQFF.

The rearrangement uses TRBV5-1 and TRBJ1-5; tentatively, D is TRBD1 (5 bases). Germline V lookup: CDR1 SGHRS, CDR2 YFSETQ. With 3 bases removed from V and 5 bases from J, the gap between germline ends came to 9 bases. This CDR3 region has 13 residues. The CDR3 region is CASSSTGHQPQHF. The CDR3, as DNA: TGCGCCAGCAGCTCCACAGGACATCAGCCCCAGCATTTT.

The genes are TRBV9 and TRBJ2-2; the D gene is possibly TRBD2 (5 bases). The CDR3 covers 14 residues. The V gene's germline CDR1 is SGDLS and CDR2 YYNGEE. Between the trimmed V and J ends, which lost 0 bases and 3 bases, there was a span of 6 bases. CDR3 DNA: TGTGCCAGCAGCGTAGCAGCGGACACCGGGGAGCTGTTTTTT. Its translation is CASSVAADTGELFF.

There are a few counts of this clone. The V call is TRBV27, the J call TRBJ2-7, with TRBD1 identical over 8 bases. CDR1 and CDR2 from the germline V gene are MNHEY and SMNVEV (reference sequence). The ends lost 5 bases at V and 2 bases at J; junction bases unmatched: 5. CDR3 length equals 14 residues. CDR3 region: CASSLRDRTYEQYF. DNA of the CDR3: TGTGCCAGCAGTCTCCGGGACAGGACCTACGAGCAGTACTTC.

This rearrangement joins TRBV19 to TRBJ2-2, with TRBD2 as a possible D gene (7 bases). This CDR3 region has 16 residues. Deletions cut 6 bases from V and 4 bases from J, with 18 bases between. Germline CDR1 is LNHDA and CDR2 is SQIVND (reference sequence). The CDR3 coding sequence is TGTGCCAGTAGATCTTCTGGGCGGGGGCGCACCGGGGAGCTGTTTTTT. It codes for CASRSSGRGRTGELFF.

The table lists this clone with a few counts. CDR3 amino acids: CASSQDPSWAVDRGHEQYF. The CDR3 bases are TGCGCCAGCAGCCAAGATCCCTCTTGGGCTGTGGACAGGGGGCACGAGCAGTACTTC. The gene calls are TRBV4-1 and TRBJ2-7; 11 nucleotides match TRBD1. V lost 0 bases to trimming and J lost 5 bases; unmatched junction nucleotides: 15. This CDR3 spans 19 amino acids. Germline CDR1 and CDR2: MGHRA and YSYEKL.

V gene TRBV15 combines with J gene TRBJ1-1; D is unclear. The CDR3 consists of 14 residues. In germline, CDR1 is LNHNV, CDR2 YYDKDF (reference sequence). Trimming cost V 1 base and J 1 base, with 7 bases left between them. Written as DNA, the CDR3 is TGTGCCACCAGCAGAGGAGGTCCGAACACTGAAGCTTTCTTT. Translating it yields CATSRGGPNTEAFF.

In this sample, this clone turned up once. The rearrangement links TRBV4-1 to TRBJ1-6, with TRBD1 matching over 7 bases. Germline CDR1 is MGHRA and CDR2 is YSYEKL. V was clipped by 4 bases and J by 7 bases; unmatched bases: 7. CDR3 length: 15 amino acids. Here the CDR3 DNA reads TGCGCCAGCAGCCTGGTACAGGGGCAAAATTCACCCCTCCACTTT. It specifies CASSLVQGQNSPLHF.

The chain carries TRBV5-8 and TRBJ1-2; a weak D match, TRBD1 (5 bases). The CDR3 spans 15 residues. Germline V CDR1 and CDR2: SGHTS, YDEGEE. V was cut by 4 bases and J by 6 bases, with 19 bases left in between. CDR3 in amino acids: CASSRGDGSADGYTF. CDR3 sequence (DNA): TGTGCCAGCAGCCGAGGGGACGGATCGGCGGATGGCTACACCTTC.

The rearrangement joins TRBV25-1 to TRBJ1-1; D remains unclear. The CDR3 covers 14 residues. Between the trimmed V and J ends, which lost 0 bases and 1 base, there was a span of 6 bases. The V gene's germline CDR1 is MGHDK and CDR2 SYGVNS. CDR3 coding DNA: TGTGCCAGCAGTGAATACGGAGGGAACACTGAAGCTTTCTTT. Encoded protein: CASSEYGGNTEAFF.

This chain joins TRBV27 and TRBJ2-1; 7 nucleotides line up with TRBD1. This CDR3 is 12 amino acids long. The junction had 5 bases not matched to a gene; V was cut back by 4 bases and J by 11 bases. CDR1 and CDR2 from the germline V gene are MNHEY and SMNVEV (reference sequence). The CDR3 protein is CASSSQGFKQFF. CDR3 nucleotide sequence: TGTGCCAGCAGTTCACAGGGGTTCAAGCAGTTCTTC.

V and J are TRBV30 and TRBJ1-4; D not certain. The CDR3 runs to 14 residues. The germline gives CDR1 GTSNPN, CDR2 SVGIG (reference sequence). V lost 3 bases to trimming and J lost 7 bases, with 15 bases between them. The CDR3 sequence is CAWRRHLEGEKLFF. Written as DNA, the CDR3 is TGTGCCTGGAGGCGCCACCTAGAAGGTGAAAAACTGTTTTTT.

The chain is built from TRBV4-3 and TRBJ2-7, with 10 bases fitting TRBD1. CDR1 and CDR2 from the germline V gene are LGHNA and YSLEER. V was clipped by 3 bases and J by 5 bases; unmatched bases: 4. The CDR3 is made up of 14 amino acids. The CDR3 spells CASSHAGTGDEQYF. CDR3 bases: TGCGCCAGCAGCCACGCCGGGACAGGGGACGAGCAGTACTTC.

This clone appeared a few times. The chain recombines TRBV6-5 with TRBJ1-5; no clear D gene. The CDR3 loop spans 13 amino acids. The germline V and J ends were trimmed by 6 bases and 9 bases, with 15 bases remaining between them. CDR1 and CDR2 (germline): MNHEY, SVGAGI. The CDR3 sequence is CASSRTFEGPQHF. CDR3 DNA: TGTGCCAGCAGCCGGACGTTTGAGGGGCCCCAGCATTTT.

V is TRBV19 and J is TRBJ1-6; D is perhaps TRBD1 (6 bases). The CDR3 loop spans 16 amino acids. Trimming took 4 bases from V and 6 from J, leaving 16 bases between them. From germline, CDR1 is LNHDA and CDR2 SQIVND (reference sequence). The CDR3 region has the DNA TGTGCCAGTAGTAGAGAAGGACAGCTCGTTAATTCACCCCTCCACTTT. The encoded protein is CASSREGQLVNSPLHF.

This chain connects TRBV6-1 to TRBJ1-2; TRBD1 agrees at 8 bases. The CDR3 has 12 amino acids. Germline V gives CDR1 MNHNS, CDR2 SASEGT. With 8 bases clipped from V and 4 bases from J, the junction kept 3 bases outside the gene matches. Here the CDR3 reads CASRTGSYGYTF. For the CDR3, the DNA is TGTGCCAGCCGGACAGGGAGCTATGGCTACACCTTC.

The J gene is TRBJ2-7, the V gene TRBV29-1, with a possible D match to TRBD2 (5 bases). The CDR3 extends over 13 amino acids. V dropped 7 bases and J dropped 0 bases, with 13 bases sitting between them. Germline V CDR1 and CDR2: SQVTM, ANQGSEA. CDR3 amino acids: CSAASGSSYEQYF. CDR3 in DNA: TGCAGCGCTGCTTCGGGGTCCTCCTACGAGCAGTACTTC.

J is TRBJ2-3 and V is TRBV9; either TRBD1 or TRBD2 may fit D (7 bases each). V lost 0 bases and J lost 4, with 12 bases in between. The CDR3 runs 15 residues. Germline V gene sequence: CDR1 SGDLS, CDR2 YYNGEE. CDR3 in amino acids: CASSVAGGAADTQYF. The CDR3 DNA follows: TGTGCCAGCAGCGTAGCAGGGGGGGCCGCAGATACGCAGTATTTT.

This chain links TRBV27 with TRBJ2-2; D gene unclear. Germline V CDR1 and CDR2: MNHEY, SMNVEV (reference sequence). The V end lost 2 bases, the J end lost 9 bases, and 16 bases lay between the germline ends. The length of the CDR3 is 15 residues. The CDR3 coding sequence is TGTGCCAGCAGTTTACGGGCGGTGCCTCGGTGGGAGCTGTTTTTT. This translates into CASSLRAVPRWELFF.

The chain employs TRBV23-1 and TRBJ1-3; TRBD1 agrees at 10 bases. TRBV23-1 is filed as an ORF, its function uncertain. CDR3 length: 17 amino acids. Losses at the gene ends were 4 bases for V and 2 bases for J; bases not matched to a gene: 8. The CDR3 sequence is CASSLLCGTGAGNTIYF. In DNA form, the CDR3 reads TGCGCCAGCAGTCTGCTGTGCGGGACAGGGGCTGGAAACACCATATATTTT.

This clone has more than one count but fewer than ten. V and J are TRBV30 and TRBJ1-4, with 8 bases fitting TRBD1. V shed 3 bases, J shed 2 bases, and the junction held 11 bases outside the gene matches. The CDR3 runs 17 residues. Germline V gene sequence: CDR1 GTSNPN, CDR2 SVGIG (reference sequence). Written as DNA, the CDR3 is TGTGCCTGGAGCCGGAGACAGGGGAGGATGACTAATGAAAAACTGTTTTTT. It codes for CAWSRRQGRMTNEKLFF.

V usage is TRBV7-8 and J usage is TRBJ1-4; D not resolved. Germline V CDR1 and CDR2: SGHVS, FQNEAQ. Deletions cut 3 bases from V and 3 bases from J, with 8 bases between. CDR3 length: 14 amino acids. The CDR3, as DNA: TGTGCCAGCAGCTTTGGCAGATCTAATGAAAAACTGTTTTTT. It translates to CASSFGRSNEKLFF.

The chain employs TRBV27 and TRBJ1-4; 11 positions agree with TRBD1. The CDR3 totals 15 residues. Unmatched junction bases numbered 3, after V lost 5 bases and J lost 4 bases. Germline-derived CDR1 and CDR2 are MNHEY and SMNVEV (reference sequence). As DNA, the CDR3 is TGTGCCAGCAGTCCCGGGACAGGGGGTAATGAAAAACTGTTTTTT. Protein sequence: CASSPGTGGNEKLFF.

J is TRBJ1-2 and V is TRBV10-2; 8 positions match TRBD1. The CDR3 loop spans 16 amino acids. The V gene end was trimmed by 3 bases and the J gene end by 3 bases; junction bases not matched to a gene: 9. CDR1 is WSHSY, CDR2 SAAADI, per germline. For the CDR3, the DNA is TGCGCCAGCAGTGACCCTCGGACAGGGAAAGACTATGGCTACACCTTC. This encodes CASSDPRTGKDYGYTF.

The rearrangement joins TRBV9 to TRBJ1-1; 8 positions match TRBD1. Germline CDR1 SGDLS, CDR2 YYNGEE. The CDR3 has 19 amino acids. Trimming took 4 bases from V and 1 from J; bases not matched to a gene: 18. The CDR3 region has the DNA TGTGCCAGCAGCCACTACCCGACAGGGGCCCGAATCTCGAACACTGAAGCTTTCTTT. It encodes CASSHYPTGARISNTEAFF.